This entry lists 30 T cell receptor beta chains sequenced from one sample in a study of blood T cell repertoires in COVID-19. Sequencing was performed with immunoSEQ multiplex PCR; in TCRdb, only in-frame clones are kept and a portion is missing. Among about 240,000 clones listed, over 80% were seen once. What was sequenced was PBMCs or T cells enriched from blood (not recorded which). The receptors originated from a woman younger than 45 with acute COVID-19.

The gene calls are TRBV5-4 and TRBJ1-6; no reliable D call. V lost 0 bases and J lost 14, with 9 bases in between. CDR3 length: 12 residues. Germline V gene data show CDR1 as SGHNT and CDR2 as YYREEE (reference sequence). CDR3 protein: CASSLGFSTLHF. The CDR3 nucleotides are TGTGCCAGCAGCTTGGGGTTTAGCACCCTCCACTTT. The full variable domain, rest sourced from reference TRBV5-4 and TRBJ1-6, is ETGVTQSPTHLIKTRGQQVTLRCSSQSGHNTVSWYQQALGQGPQFIFQYYREEENGRGNFPPRFSGLQFPNYSSELNVNALELDDSALYLCASSLGFSTLHFGNGTRLTVT.

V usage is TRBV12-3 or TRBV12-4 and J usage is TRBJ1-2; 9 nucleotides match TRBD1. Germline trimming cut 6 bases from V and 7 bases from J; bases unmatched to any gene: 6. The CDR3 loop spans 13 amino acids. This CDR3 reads CASSLTGGRGYTF. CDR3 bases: TGTGCCAGCAGCCTTACAGGGGGCCGTGGCTACACCTTC.

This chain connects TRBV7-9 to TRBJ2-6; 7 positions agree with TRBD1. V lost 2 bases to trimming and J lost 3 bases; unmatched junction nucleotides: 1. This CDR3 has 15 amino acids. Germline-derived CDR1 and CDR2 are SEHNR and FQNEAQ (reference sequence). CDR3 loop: CASSLTGDGANVLTF. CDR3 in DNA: TGTGCCAGCAGCTTAACAGGGGATGGGGCCAACGTCCTGACTTTC. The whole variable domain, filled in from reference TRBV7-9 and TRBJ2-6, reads DTGVSQNPRHKITKRGQNVTFRCDPISEHNRLYWYRQTLGQGPEFLTYFQNEAQLEKSRLLSDRFSAERPKGSFSTLEIQRTEQGDSAMYLCASSLTGDGANVLTFGAGSRLTVL.

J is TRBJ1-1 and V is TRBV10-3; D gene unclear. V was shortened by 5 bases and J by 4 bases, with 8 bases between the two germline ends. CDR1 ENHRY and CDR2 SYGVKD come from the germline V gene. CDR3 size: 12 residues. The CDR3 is CAISTAGTEAFF. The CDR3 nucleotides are TGTGCCATCAGTACCGCGGGCACTGAAGCTTTCTTT.

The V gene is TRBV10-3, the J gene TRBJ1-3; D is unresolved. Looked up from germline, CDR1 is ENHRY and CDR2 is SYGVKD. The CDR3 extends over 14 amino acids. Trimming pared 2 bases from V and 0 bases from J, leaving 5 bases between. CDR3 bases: TGTGCCATCAGTGAGCCAGACTCTGGAAACACCATATATTTT. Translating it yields CAISEPDSGNTIYF.

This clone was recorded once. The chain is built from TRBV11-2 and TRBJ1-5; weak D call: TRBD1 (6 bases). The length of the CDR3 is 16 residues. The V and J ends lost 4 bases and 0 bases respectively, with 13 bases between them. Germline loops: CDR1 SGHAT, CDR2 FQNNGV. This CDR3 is CASSYAGESSNQPQHF. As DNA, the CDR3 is TGTGCCAGCAGCTATGCAGGGGAAAGTAGCAATCAGCCCCAGCATTTT.

The CDR3 region is CASSSQTVRYGYTF. DNA for the CDR3: TGTGCCAGCAGTTCCCAGACAGTACGCTATGGCTACACCTTC. This chain links TRBV2 with TRBJ1-2, with D possibly matching TRBD1 (5 bases). Looked up from germline, CDR1 is SNHLY and CDR2 is FYNNEI. The CDR3 extends over 14 amino acids. Trimming took 5 bases from V and 4 from J, leaving 14 bases between them.

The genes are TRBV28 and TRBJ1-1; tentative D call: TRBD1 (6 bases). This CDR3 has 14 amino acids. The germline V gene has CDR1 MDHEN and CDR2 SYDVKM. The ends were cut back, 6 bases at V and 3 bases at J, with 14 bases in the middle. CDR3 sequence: CASSTGFLDTEAFF. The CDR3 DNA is TGTGCCAGCAGCACAGGGTTTCTTGACACTGAAGCTTTCTTT.

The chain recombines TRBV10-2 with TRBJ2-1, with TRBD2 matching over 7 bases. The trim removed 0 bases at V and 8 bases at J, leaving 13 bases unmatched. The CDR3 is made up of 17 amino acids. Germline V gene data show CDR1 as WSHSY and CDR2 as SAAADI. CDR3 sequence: CASSESITPGLADEQFF. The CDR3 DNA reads TGCGCCAGCAGTGAGTCGATCACCCCAGGGCTAGCGGATGAGCAGTTCTTC.

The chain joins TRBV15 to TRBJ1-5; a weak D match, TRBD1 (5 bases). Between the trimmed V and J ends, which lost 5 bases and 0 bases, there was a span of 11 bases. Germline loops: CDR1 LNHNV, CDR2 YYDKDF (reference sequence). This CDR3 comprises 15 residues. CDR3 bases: TGTGCCACCAGCGAAGGGAGGGGTAGCAATCAGCCCCAGCATTTT. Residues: CATSEGRGSNQPQHF.

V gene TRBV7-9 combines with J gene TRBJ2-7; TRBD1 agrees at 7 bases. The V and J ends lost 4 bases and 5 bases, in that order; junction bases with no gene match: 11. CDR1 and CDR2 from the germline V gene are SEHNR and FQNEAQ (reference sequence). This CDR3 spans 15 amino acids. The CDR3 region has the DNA TGTGCCAGCAGCTCCCGACAGGGTACCAACCACGAGCAGTACTTC. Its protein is CASSSRQGTNHEQYF.

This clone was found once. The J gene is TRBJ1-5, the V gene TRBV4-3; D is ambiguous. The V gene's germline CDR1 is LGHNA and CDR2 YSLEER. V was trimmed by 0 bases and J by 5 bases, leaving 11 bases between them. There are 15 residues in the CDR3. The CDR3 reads CASSQDQSWHQPQHF. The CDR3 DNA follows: TGCGCCAGCAGCCAAGATCAAAGTTGGCATCAGCCCCAGCATTTT.

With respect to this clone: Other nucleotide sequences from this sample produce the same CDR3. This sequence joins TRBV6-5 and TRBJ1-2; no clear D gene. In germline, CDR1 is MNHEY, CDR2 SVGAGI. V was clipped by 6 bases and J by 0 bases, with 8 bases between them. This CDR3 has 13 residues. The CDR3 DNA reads TGTGCCAGCAGGCCGACAACTAACTATGGCTACACCTTC. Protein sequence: CASRPTTNYGYTF.

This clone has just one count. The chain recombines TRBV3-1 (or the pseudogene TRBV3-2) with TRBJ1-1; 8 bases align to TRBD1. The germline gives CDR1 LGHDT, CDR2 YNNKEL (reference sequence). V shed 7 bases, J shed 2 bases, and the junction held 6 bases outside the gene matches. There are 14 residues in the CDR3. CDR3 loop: CASTPTGANTEAFF. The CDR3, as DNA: TGTGCCAGCACCCCGACAGGGGCAAACACTGAAGCTTTCTTT.

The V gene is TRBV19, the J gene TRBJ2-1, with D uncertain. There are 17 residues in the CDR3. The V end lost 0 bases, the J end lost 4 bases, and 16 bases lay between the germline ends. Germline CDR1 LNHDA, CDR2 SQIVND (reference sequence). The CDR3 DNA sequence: TGTGCCAGTAGTATAGATCTAGAGACCTTCCAATACAATGAGCAGTTCTTC. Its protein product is CASSIDLETFQYNEQFF.

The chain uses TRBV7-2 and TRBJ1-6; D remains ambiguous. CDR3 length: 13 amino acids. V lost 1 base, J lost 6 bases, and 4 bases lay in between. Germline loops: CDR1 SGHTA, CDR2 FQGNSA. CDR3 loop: CASSLGVNSPLHF. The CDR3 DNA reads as TGTGCCAGCAGCTTAGGCGTTAATTCACCCCTCCACTTT.

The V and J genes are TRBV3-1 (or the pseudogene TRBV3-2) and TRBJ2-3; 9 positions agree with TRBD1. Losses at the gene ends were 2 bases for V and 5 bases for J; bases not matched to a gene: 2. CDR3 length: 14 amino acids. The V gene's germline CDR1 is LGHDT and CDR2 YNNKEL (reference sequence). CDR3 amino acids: CASSQPDRGDTQYF. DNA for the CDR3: TGTGCCAGCAGCCAACCGGACAGGGGAGATACGCAGTATTTT.

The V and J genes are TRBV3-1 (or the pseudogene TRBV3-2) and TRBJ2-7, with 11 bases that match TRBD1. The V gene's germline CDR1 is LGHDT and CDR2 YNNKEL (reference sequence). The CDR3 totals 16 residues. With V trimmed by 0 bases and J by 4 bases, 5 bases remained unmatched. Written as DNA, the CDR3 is TGTGCCAGCAGCCAAGATGGATGGGACAGGGGGTACGAGCAGTACTTC. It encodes CASSQDGWDRGYEQYF.

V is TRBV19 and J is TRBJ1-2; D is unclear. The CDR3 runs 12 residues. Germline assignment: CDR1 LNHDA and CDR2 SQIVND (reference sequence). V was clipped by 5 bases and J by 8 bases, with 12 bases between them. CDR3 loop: CASSPRRRGYTF. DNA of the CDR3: TGTGCCAGTAGTCCTCGTAGGAGAGGCTACACCTTC.

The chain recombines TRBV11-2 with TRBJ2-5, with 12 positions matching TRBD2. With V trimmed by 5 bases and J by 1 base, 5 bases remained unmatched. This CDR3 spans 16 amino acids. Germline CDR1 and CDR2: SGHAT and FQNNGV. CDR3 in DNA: TGTGCCAGCAGCCCGCGGACTAGCGGGGCCCAAGAGACCCAGTACTTC. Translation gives CASSPRTSGAQETQYF. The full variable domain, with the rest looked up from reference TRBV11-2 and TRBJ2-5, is EAGVAQSPRYKIIEKRQSVAFWCNPISGHATLYWYQQILGQGPKLLIQFQNNGVVDDSQLPKDRFSAERLKGVDSTLKIQPAKLEDSAVYLCASSPRTSGAQETQYFGPGTRLLVL.

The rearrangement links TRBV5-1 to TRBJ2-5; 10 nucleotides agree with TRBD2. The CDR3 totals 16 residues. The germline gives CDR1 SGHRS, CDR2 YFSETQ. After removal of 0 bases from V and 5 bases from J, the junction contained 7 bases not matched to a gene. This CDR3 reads CASSLGLAGEGETQYF. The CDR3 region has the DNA TGCGCCAGCAGCTTGGGGCTAGCGGGGGAAGGGGAGACCCAGTACTTC.

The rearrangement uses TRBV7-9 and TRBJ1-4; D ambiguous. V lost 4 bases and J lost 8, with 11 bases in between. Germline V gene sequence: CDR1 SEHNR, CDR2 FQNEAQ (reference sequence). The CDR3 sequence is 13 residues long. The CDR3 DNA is TGTGCCAGCAGCTCCCCGACTGGGGAAAAACTGTTTTTT. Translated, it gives CASSSPTGEKLFF.

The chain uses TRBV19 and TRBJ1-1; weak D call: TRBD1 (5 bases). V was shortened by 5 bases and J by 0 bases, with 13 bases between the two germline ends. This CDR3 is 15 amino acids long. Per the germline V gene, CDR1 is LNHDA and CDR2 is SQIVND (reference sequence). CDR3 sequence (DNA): TGTGCCAGTAGTGCCTACAGGTCATTGAACACTGAAGCTTTCTTT. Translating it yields CASSAYRSLNTEAFF. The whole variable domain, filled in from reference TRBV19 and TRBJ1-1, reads DGGITQSPKYLFRKEGQNVTLSCEQNLNHDAMYWYRQDPGQGLRLIYYSQIVNDFQKGDIAEGYSVSREKKESFPLTVTSAQKNPTAFYLCASSAYRSLNTEAFFGQGTRLTVV.

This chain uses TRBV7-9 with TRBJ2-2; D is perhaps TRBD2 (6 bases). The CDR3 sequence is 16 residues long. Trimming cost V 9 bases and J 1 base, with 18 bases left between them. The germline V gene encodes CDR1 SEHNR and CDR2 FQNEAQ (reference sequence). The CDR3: CASRFSSAKNTGELFF. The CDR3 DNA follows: TGTGCCAGTAGGTTTTCTAGCGCCAAGAACACCGGGGAGCTGTTTTTT.

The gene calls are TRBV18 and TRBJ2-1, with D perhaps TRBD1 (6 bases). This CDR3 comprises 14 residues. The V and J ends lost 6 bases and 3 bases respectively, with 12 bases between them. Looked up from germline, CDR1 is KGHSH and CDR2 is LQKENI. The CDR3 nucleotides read TGTGCCAGCTCGCAAGCGGACAGCTACAATGAGCAGTTCTTC. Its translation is CASSQADSYNEQFF.

CDR3 DNA: TGTGCCAGCAGCTCACAGGGGGCCGGGAACACCGGGGAGCTGTTTTTT. Translating it yields CASSSQGAGNTGELFF. V gene TRBV7-2 combines with J gene TRBJ2-2; 9 bases fit TRBD1. The CDR3 loop spans 16 amino acids. V was pared by 4 bases and J by 1 base, with 4 bases of the junction left unmatched. Per germline, CDR1 SGHTA and CDR2 FQGNSA.

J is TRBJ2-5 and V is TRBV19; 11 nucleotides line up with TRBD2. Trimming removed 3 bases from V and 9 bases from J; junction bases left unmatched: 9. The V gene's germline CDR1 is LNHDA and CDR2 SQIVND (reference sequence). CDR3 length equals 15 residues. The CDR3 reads CASSMGSGGALSQYF. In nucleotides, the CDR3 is TGTGCCAGTAGTATGGGTAGCGGGGGGGCATTGTCCCAGTACTTC.

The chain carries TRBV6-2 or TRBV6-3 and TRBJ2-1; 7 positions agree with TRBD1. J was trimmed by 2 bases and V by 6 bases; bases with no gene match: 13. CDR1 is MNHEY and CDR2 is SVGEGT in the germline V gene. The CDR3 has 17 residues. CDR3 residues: CASSSSSTGWAYNEQFF. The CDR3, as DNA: TGTGCCAGCAGCTCCTCGTCGACAGGGTGGGCCTACAATGAGCAGTTCTTC.

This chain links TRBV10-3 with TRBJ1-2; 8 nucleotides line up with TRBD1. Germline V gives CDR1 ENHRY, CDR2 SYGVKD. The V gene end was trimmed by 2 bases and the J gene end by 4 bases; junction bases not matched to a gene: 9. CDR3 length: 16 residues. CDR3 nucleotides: TGTGCCATCAGTGAGCCGACAGGGGCTGAATTCTATGGCTACACCTTC. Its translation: CAISEPTGAEFYGYTF.

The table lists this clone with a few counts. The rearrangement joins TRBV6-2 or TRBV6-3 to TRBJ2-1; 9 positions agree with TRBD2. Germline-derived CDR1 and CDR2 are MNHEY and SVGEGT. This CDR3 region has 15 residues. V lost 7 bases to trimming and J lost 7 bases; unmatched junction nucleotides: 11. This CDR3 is CASTPQRGDVNEQFF. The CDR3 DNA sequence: TGTGCCAGCACCCCCCAGCGGGGGGATGTGAATGAGCAGTTCTTC.